Listed below are T cell receptor beta chains from one sample, sequenced in a study of shared clonotypes between healthy human individuals. Libraries were prepared by immunoSEQ multiplex PCR; TCRdb keeps only in-frame clonotypes and omits some of them. The table has hundreds of thousands of clones, approximately 80% seen once. Specimen: PBMCs. The receptors were gathered from a middle-aged woman in good health. Some clones in this sample may be carry-over from other donors' samples. Both conserved end residues are part of each CDR3. A D gene is named only where the DNA matches it firmly. Size is stated for part of the rows, as once, few or many counts, or as a class when the clone is expanded.

DNA	CDR3	length	J	D	V	size
TGTGCCAGCAGCCACCATGACGAAAGGACCTACGAGCAGTACTTC	CASSHHDERTYEQYF	15	TRBJ2-7	.	TRBV28	.
TGTGCCTGGAGACCCAGTGGGGGGAATTCACCCCTCCACTTT	CAWRPSGGNSPLHF	14	TRBJ1-6	.	TRBV30	few
TGTGCCAGCAGTGACCCGAGACAGGGGCAGGGGACCCAGTACTTC	CASSDPRQGQGTQYF	15	TRBJ2-5	TRBD1	TRBV2	.
TGTGCCAGCAGCTTAGATCCCCCCGACGGGGGGGAGACCCAGTACTTC	CASSLDPPDGGETQYF	16	TRBJ2-5	TRBD2	TRBV11-3	once
TGTGCCTGGAGCAAAGGACAGGCCATGAACACTGAAGCTTTCTTT	CAWSKGQAMNTEAFF	15	TRBJ1-1	TRBD1	TRBV30	.
TGTGCCAGCAGCCAAGATGGAGGGCCACGGAGCATCTATGGCTACACCTTC	CASSQDGGPRSIYGYTF	17	TRBJ1-2	.	TRBV4-2	.
TGTGCCAGCAGCTTAAACCAGGGCCCTTACCAAGAGACCCAGTACTTC	CASSLNQGPYQETQYF	16	TRBJ2-5	.	TRBV7-9	.
TGTGCCAGCAGCCAAGATAGGGCTACCAGGGCCGGGGAGCTGTTTTTT	CASSQDRATRAGELFF	16	TRBJ2-2	.	TRBV4-2	.
TGTGCCAGCAGCTTAGGACAGGGAGCTAACTATGGCTACACCTTC	CASSLGQGANYGYTF	15	TRBJ1-2	TRBD1	TRBV7-9	.
TGCGCCAGCACCGGGACAGGGTTCACCGGGGAGCTGTTTTTT	CASTGTGFTGELFF	14	TRBJ2-2	TRBD1	TRBV10-2	.
TGTGCCAGCAGCGCCGGGACTATTACCTACAATGAGCAGTTCTTC	CASSAGTITYNEQFF	15	TRBJ2-1	TRBD2	TRBV9	.
TGTGCCAGCAGCGTAGAATTTGCGGGACGTGGCTCTGGAAACACCATATATTTT	CASSVEFAGRGSGNTIYF	18	TRBJ1-3	.	TRBV9	few
TGTGCCAGCTGCCTGACGGGAAACACCGGGGAGCTGTTTTTT	CASCLTGNTGELFF	14	TRBJ2-2	.	TRBV28	few
TGTGCCAGCAGCTTACGTGGCGGGAGGGAAGAGACCCAGTACTTC	CASSLRGGREETQYF	15	TRBJ2-5	TRBD2	TRBV7-9	.
TGCGCCAGCAGCTGGACTATAGGAACCTCCTACGAGCAGTACTTC	CASSWTIGTSYEQYF	15	TRBJ2-7	.	TRBV5-1	.
TGTGCCAGCAGTCTTAGTAGGGAGACCCAGTACTTC	CASSLSRETQYF	12	TRBJ2-5	.	TRBV6-1	.
TGTGCCAGTAGTCCTAGGAGGGTGGCCGGGGAGCTGTTTTTT	CASSPRRVAGELFF	14	TRBJ2-2	.	TRBV19	.
TGTGCCTGCCACCGCGGTTCTGGATCCACCATATATTTT	CACHRGSGSTIYF	13	TRBJ1-3	.	TRBV30	.
TGCGCCAGCAGCCACCCGACTAGCGGGAGACCATACAATGAGCAGTTCTTC	CASSHPTSGRPYNEQFF	17	TRBJ2-1	TRBD2	TRBV4-1	.
TGTGCCAGTACCACGCCGGGACTAGCGGGGGCCAATGAGCAGTTCTTC	CASTTPGLAGANEQFF	16	TRBJ2-1	TRBD2	TRBV19	many
TGTGCCAGCAGGGACAGCTCTGGGGCCAACGTCCTGACTTTC	CASRDSSGANVLTF	14	TRBJ2-6	.	TRBV6-1	.
TGTGCCAGCAGTGAAGATGGGGGCGAGCAGTACTTC	CASSEDGGEQYF	12	TRBJ2-7	.	TRBV2	.
TGTGCCAGCAGCCGCAGGGACCCCTCTGGAAACACCATATATTTT	CASSRRDPSGNTIYF	15	TRBJ1-3	.	TRBV5-8	.
TGTGCCAGCAGCCCCCGGGGACTAGCGGGAGAGGATGAGCAGTTCTTC	CASSPRGLAGEDEQFF	16	TRBJ2-1	TRBD2	TRBV28	.
TGTGCCAGCAGCTCGCTGACAGGGAGGGCCGGGGAGCTGTTTTTT	CASSSLTGRAGELFF	15	TRBJ2-2	.	TRBV5-4	.
TGTGCCAGCTCACTCGAATCAGGGACCAAGGAAGGTTTCTTT	CASSLESGTKEGFF	14	TRBJ1-1	.	TRBV18	.
TGTGCCAGCAGTCTACAGACAGGGCTGGAGACCCAGTACTTC	CASSLQTGLETQYF	14	TRBJ2-5	TRBD1	TRBV27	.
TGTGCCAGCAGCTCCACCTCAGGGCGGTGGTACTACGAGCAGTACTTC	CASSSTSGRWYYEQYF	16	TRBJ2-7	.	TRBV7-9	few
TGTGCCAGCAGTCCCCCACCTACCGGGACAACGGGTGAAAAACTGTTTTTT	CASSPPPTGTTGEKLFF	17	TRBJ1-4	.	TRBV28	.
TGTGCCAGCAGCTTGGGGACGGGAGATCAGCCCCAGCATTTT	CASSLGTGDQPQHF	14	TRBJ1-5	.	TRBV7-9	few
TGTGCCAGCAGCGCCGGCGGAGTCGTCTGGGAGCAGTACTTC	CASSAGGVVWEQYF	14	TRBJ2-7	.	TRBV5-4	.
TGTGCCAGTAGTATATTGGCTAGCGGACCCTACGAGCAGTACTTC	CASSILASGPYEQYF	15	TRBJ2-7	TRBD2	TRBV19	.
TGTGCCAGCAGCCGGACTAGCGGGACGTACGAGCAGTACTTC	CASSRTSGTYEQYF	14	TRBJ2-7	TRBD2	TRBV5-4	.
TGTGCCACAACGGGACAGGGGGAAGCTAACTATGGCTACACCTTC	CATTGQGEANYGYTF	15	TRBJ1-2	TRBD1	TRBV28	.
TGTGCCAGCAGCTTAGCGGGGGGCGGGTCGGGGAACGAGCAGTACTTC	CASSLAGGGSGNEQYF	16	TRBJ2-7	.	TRBV7-6	.
TGTGCCACCAGCAGACTACTAGGTCCAGGGGACGAGCAGTACTTC	CATSRLLGPGDEQYF	15	TRBJ2-7	.	TRBV15	many
TGTGCCAGCAGCCAACCGGCGAGCGGGAGGGCTACCTACAATGAGCAGTTCTTC	CASSQPASGRATYNEQFF	18	TRBJ2-1	TRBD2	TRBV5-6	.
TGTGCCAGCAGCGTAGAGGGGGGACCTGGGGCTTACGAGCAGTACTTC	CASSVEGGPGAYEQYF	16	TRBJ2-7	.	TRBV9	.
TGTGCCTGGAAGGGCATCCAAGAGACCCAGTACTTC	CAWKGIQETQYF	12	TRBJ2-5	.	TRBV30	.
TGCGCCAGCAGGGGCGGCTGGGGCACCGGGGAGCTGTTTTTT	CASRGGWGTGELFF	14	TRBJ2-2	.	TRBV10-2	.
TGTGCCAGCAGCTTAGAAGGGACTAGCGGCACAGATACGCAGTATTTT	CASSLEGTSGTDTQYF	16	TRBJ2-3	TRBD2	TRBV7-8	.
TGTGCCAGCAGTCCCGACAGGGGGCAGGACGAGCAGTACTTC	CASSPDRGQDEQYF	14	TRBJ2-7	TRBD1	TRBV2	.
TGCGCCAGCAGCCAAGGTGGGGACAGCTCCTACGAGCAGTACTTC	CASSQGGDSSYEQYF	15	TRBJ2-7	TRBD1	TRBV4-1	.
TGTGCCAGCAGAATGGGACAGTACAATGAGCAGTTCTTC	CASRMGQYNEQFF	13	TRBJ2-1	TRBD1	TRBV7-9	.
TGTGCCAGCAGTTCGTCAGGGAGAGGCTACGAGCAGTACTTC	CASSSSGRGYEQYF	14	TRBJ2-7	.	TRBV6-5	.
TGTGCCTGGAATCGACAGGGAGCCTACGAGCAGTACTTC	CAWNRQGAYEQYF	13	TRBJ2-7	TRBD1	TRBV30	.
TGTGCCACCACACAGGGGTCTATGAACACTGAAGCTTTCTTT	CATTQGSMNTEAFF	14	TRBJ1-1	TRBD1	TRBV10-3	.
TGTGCCAGCAGCGTCTTCTCAGGTGGAAAAGAGACCCAGTACTTC	CASSVFSGGKETQYF	15	TRBJ2-5	.	TRBV9	.
TGTGCCAGCTCACGCGGACAGGGGGAGACCCAGTACTTC	CASSRGQGETQYF	13	TRBJ2-5	TRBD1	TRBV18	once